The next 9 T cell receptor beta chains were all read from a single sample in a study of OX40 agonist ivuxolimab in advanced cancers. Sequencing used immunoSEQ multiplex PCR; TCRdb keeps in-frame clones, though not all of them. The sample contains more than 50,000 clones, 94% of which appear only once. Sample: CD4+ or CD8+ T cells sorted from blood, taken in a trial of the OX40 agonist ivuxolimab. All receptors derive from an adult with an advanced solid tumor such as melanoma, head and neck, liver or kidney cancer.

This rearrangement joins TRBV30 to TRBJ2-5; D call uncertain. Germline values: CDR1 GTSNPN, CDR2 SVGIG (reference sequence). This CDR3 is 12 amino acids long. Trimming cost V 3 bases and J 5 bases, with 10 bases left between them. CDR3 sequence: CAWRQSGETQYF. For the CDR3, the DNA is TGTGCCTGGAGACAGTCCGGGGAGACCCAGTACTTC.

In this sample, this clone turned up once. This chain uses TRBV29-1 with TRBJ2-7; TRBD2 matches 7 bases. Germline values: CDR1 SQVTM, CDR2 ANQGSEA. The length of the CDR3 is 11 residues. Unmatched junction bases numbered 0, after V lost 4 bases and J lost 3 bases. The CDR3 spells CSVGGSYEQYF. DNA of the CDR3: TGCAGCGTTGGCGGGAGCTACGAGCAGTACTTC.

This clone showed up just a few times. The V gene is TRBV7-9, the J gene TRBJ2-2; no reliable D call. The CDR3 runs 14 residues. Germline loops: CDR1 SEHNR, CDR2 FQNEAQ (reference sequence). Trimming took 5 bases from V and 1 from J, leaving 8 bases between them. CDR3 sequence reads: CASSPSKNTGELFF. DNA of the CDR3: TGTGCCAGCAGCCCATCTAAGAACACCGGGGAGCTGTTTTTT.

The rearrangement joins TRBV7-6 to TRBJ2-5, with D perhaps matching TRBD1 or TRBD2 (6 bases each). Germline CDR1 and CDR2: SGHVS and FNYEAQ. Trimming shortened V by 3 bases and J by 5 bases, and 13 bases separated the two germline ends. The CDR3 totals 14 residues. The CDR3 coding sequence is TGTGCCAGCAGCTTCCGGGGGCGCGGTGAGACCCAGTACTTC. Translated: CASSFRGRGETQYF. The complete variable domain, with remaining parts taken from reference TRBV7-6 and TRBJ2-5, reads GAGVSQSPRYKVTKRGQDVALRCDPISGHVSLYWYRQALGQGPEFLTYFNYEAQQDKSGLPNDRFSAERPEGSISTLTIQRTEQRDSAMYRCASSFRGRGETQYFGPGTRLLVL.

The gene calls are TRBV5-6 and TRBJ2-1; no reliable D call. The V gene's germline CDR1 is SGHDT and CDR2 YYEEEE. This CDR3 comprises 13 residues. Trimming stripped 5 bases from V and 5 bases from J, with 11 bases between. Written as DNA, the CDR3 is TGTGCCAGCAGTTTGAGACGGGACAATGAGCAGTTCTTC. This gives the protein CASSLRRDNEQFF.

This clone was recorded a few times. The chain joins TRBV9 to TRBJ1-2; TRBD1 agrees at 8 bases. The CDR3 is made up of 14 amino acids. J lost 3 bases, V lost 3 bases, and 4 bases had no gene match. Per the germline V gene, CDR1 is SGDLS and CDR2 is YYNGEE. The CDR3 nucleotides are TGTGCCAGCAGCGCTGGGACAGGCTACTATGGCTACACCTTC. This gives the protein CASSAGTGYYGYTF.

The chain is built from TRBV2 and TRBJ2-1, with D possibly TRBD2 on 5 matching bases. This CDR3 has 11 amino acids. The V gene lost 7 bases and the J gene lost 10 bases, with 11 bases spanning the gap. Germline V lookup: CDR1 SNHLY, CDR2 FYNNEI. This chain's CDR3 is CASTDLTEQFF. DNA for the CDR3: TGTGCCAGCACGGACTTAACGGAGCAGTTCTTC.

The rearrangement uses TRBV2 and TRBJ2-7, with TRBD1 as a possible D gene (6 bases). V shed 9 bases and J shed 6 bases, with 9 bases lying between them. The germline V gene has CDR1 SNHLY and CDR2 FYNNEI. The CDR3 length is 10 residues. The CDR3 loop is CASAGVEQYF. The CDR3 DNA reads TGTGCCAGTGCAGGGGTCGAGCAGTACTTC.

This chain's CDR3 is CASSSIQENSYEQYF. CDR3 bases: TGTGCCAGCAGTTCGATTCAGGAAAACTCCTACGAGCAGTACTTC. The rearrangement joins TRBV6-6 to TRBJ2-7; D gene uncertain. The CDR3 is 15 residues long. V was trimmed by 4 bases and J by 0 bases, leaving 13 bases between them. The V gene's germline CDR1 is MNHNY and CDR2 SVGAGI (reference sequence).